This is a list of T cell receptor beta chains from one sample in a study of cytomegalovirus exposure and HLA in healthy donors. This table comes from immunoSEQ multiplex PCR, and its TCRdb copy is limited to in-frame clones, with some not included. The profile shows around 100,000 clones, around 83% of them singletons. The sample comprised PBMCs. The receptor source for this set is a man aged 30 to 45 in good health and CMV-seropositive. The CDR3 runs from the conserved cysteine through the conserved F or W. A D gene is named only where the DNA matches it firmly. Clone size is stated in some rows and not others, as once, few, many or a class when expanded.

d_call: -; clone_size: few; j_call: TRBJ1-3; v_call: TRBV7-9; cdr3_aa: CASSLLGGGSTGNTIYF; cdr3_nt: TGTGCCAGCAGCTTATTGGGGGGAGGCTCTACTGGAAACACCATATATTTT
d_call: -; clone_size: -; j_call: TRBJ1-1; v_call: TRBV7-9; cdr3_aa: CASSQTGRAFF; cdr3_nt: TGTGCCAGCAGTCAAACAGGGCGAGCTTTCTTT
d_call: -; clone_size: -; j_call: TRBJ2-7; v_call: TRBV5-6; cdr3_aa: CASSLGAGIGEQYF; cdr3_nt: TGTGCCAGCAGCCTGGGGGCAGGGATAGGCGAGCAGTACTTC
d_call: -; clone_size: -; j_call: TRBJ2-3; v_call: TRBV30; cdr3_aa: CAWSVLATDTQYF; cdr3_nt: TGTGCCTGGAGTGTCCTAGCCACAGATACGCAGTATTTT
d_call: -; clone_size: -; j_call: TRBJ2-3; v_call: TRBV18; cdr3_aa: CASSPPFGFTQYF; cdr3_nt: TGTGCCAGCTCACCACCGTTCGGGTTTACGCAGTATTTT
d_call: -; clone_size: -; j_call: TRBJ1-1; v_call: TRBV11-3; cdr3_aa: CASSLGGLGTEAFF; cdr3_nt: TGTGCCAGCAGCCTGGGGGGGTTAGGCACTGAAGCTTTCTTT
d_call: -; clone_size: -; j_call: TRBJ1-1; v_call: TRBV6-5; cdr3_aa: CASSYSGGADTEAFF; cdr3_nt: TGTGCCAGCAGTTACTCGGGGGGGGCGGACACTGAAGCTTTCTTT
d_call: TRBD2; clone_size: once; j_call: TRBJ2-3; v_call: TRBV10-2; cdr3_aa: CATISGTSHTDTQYF; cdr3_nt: TGCGCCACCATTTCCGGGACTAGTCACACAGATACGCAGTATTTT
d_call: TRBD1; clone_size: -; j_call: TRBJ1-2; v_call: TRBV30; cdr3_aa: CAWRKPGQGGNGYTF; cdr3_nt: TGTGCCTGGAGGAAACCGGGACAGGGTGGGAACGGCTACACCTTC
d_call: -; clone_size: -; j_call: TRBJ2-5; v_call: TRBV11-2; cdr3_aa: CASSLGPSAETQYF; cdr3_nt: TGTGCCAGCAGCTTAGGTCCTAGCGCAGAGACCCAGTACTTC
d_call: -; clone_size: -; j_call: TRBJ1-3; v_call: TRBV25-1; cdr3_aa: CASGTYGNTIYF; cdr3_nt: TGTGCCAGTGGGACATACGGAAACACCATATATTTT
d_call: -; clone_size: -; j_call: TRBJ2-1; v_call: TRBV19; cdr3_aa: CASSISVSTYNEQFF; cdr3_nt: TGTGCCAGTAGTATATCGGTTTCGACCTACAATGAGCAGTTCTTC
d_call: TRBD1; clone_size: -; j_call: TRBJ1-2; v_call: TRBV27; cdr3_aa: CASSYRGVGGYTF; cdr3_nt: TGTGCCAGCAGTTACAGGGGGGTAGGTGGCTACACCTTC
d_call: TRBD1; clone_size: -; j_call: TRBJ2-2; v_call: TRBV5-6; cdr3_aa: CASSYRQGSGGELFF; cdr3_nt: TGTGCCAGCAGCTATCGACAGGGGTCGGGCGGGGAGCTGTTTTTT
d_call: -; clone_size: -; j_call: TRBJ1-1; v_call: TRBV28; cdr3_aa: CASRAASGGYTEAFF; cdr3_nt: TGTGCCAGCAGGGCAGCGAGTGGAGGGTACACTGAAGCTTTCTTT
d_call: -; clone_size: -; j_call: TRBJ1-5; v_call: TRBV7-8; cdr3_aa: CASSGTGSNQPQHF; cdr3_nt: TGTGCCAGCAGCGGAACGGGGAGCAATCAGCCCCAGCATTTT